These 17 T cell receptor beta chains were all obtained from the same sample, sequenced in a study of blood T cell repertoires in COVID-19. Assay used: immunoSEQ multiplex PCR; TCRdb lists only in-frame clones, some missing. The sample lists 120,000 or so clones, under 80% seen once, with 2% to 3% in the top ten. The material sequenced was peripheral blood. The source is a man aged 45-65 years with acute or convalescent COVID-19.

The chain is built from TRBV7-9 and TRBJ2-2; 10 nucleotides line up with TRBD2. The germline V gene has CDR1 SEHNR and CDR2 FQNEAQ (reference sequence). J gave up 1 base and V 5 bases, and 4 bases lay outside the gene matches. The CDR3 runs 16 residues. In DNA, the CDR3 is TGTGCCAGCAGCCCCCCTAGCGGGGGGAACACCGGGGAGCTGTTTTTT. Residues: CASSPPSGGNTGELFF.

The chain uses TRBV11-2 and TRBJ2-7; 8 positions agree with TRBD2. This CDR3 is built from 17 residues. J lost 4 bases, V lost 5 bases, and 16 bases had no gene match. CDR1 and CDR2 (germline): SGHAT, FQNNGV. CDR3 amino acids: CASSTGTWSGGPYEQYF. In DNA form, the CDR3 reads TGTGCCAGCAGCACCGGGACTTGGTCGGGAGGGCCTTACGAGCAGTACTTC.

The genes are TRBV19 and TRBJ2-1; 10 nucleotides match TRBD2. The CDR3 sequence is 15 residues long. V gave up 5 bases and J gave up 6 bases; unmatched junction bases: 7. Germline V gene data show CDR1 as LNHDA and CDR2 as SQIVND (reference sequence). The CDR3 DNA reads TGTGCCAGTAGTCCCCGTACTAGCGGGGTCAATGAGCAGTTCTTC. Translated, it gives CASSPRTSGVNEQFF.

The V and J genes are TRBV29-1 and TRBJ1-1, with 7 bases lining up with TRBD1. Germline V gene data show CDR1 as SQVTM and CDR2 as ANQGSEA. The CDR3 is 14 residues long. Germline trimming cut 7 bases from V and 5 bases from J; bases unmatched to any gene: 13. CDR3 DNA: TGCAGCGCCCAATGGAACAGGGGATGGACTGAAGCTTTCTTT. Its translation is CSAQWNRGWTEAFF.

The V and J genes are TRBV29-1 and TRBJ2-1; D is perhaps TRBD1 (5 bases). Trimming removed 0 bases from V and 8 bases from J, with 8 bases in between. CDR1 is SQVTM, CDR2 ANQGSEA, per germline. This CDR3 is 12 amino acids long. CDR3 amino acids: CSVEDVGDEQFF. CDR3 bases: TGCAGCGTTGAAGATGTAGGGGATGAGCAGTTCTTC.

The J gene is TRBJ1-5, the V gene TRBV11-2, with no clear D. V lost 1 base to trimming and J lost 7 bases, with 11 bases between them. Germline CDR1 SGHAT, CDR2 FQNNGV. The CDR3 is 14 residues long. In DNA, the CDR3 is TGTGCCAGCAGCTTAGTTCCGTCGGGACAGCCCCAGCATTTT. This encodes CASSLVPSGQPQHF.

The rearrangement joins TRBV9 to TRBJ1-2, with 11 positions matching TRBD1. Trimming removed 4 bases from V and 8 bases from J; junction bases left unmatched: 4. This CDR3 is built from 13 residues. The V gene's germline CDR1 is SGDLS and CDR2 YYNGEE. CDR3 DNA sequence: TGTGCCAGCAGCTTGGGACAGGGGGGCGGCTACACCTTC. The encoded protein is CASSLGQGGGYTF.

This clone was counted a single time. The genes are TRBV19 and TRBJ1-2; 10 bases line up with TRBD1. CDR1 and CDR2 (germline): LNHDA, SQIVND (reference sequence). The ends lost 6 bases at V and 2 bases at J; junction bases unmatched: 6. The CDR3 length is 15 residues. The CDR3 region has the DNA TGTGCCAGTAGCGCAAGGACAGGGGGAAACTATGGCTACACCTTC. Protein: CASSARTGGNYGYTF.

V and J are TRBV6-5 and TRBJ1-2; 8 bases fit TRBD1. CDR3 length: 14 amino acids. Per germline, CDR1 MNHEY and CDR2 SVGAGI. The V segment lost 4 bases and the J segment 3 bases; nucleotides outside the gene matches: 4. The CDR3 here is CASSSRQGYYGYTF. In DNA, the CDR3 is TGTGCCAGCAGTTCTCGACAGGGGTACTATGGCTACACCTTC.

This clone was picked up one time. V and J are TRBV10-2 and TRBJ2-3; D may be TRBD2 (6 bases). V was cut by 0 bases and J by 3 bases, with 13 bases left in between. Germline V gene data show CDR1 as WSHSY and CDR2 as SAAADI. This CDR3 contains 16 residues. CDR3: CASSESTSPGTDTQYF. CDR3 in DNA: TGCGCCAGCAGTGAGTCAACTAGCCCGGGGACAGATACGCAGTATTTT.

The chain has TRBV19 and TRBJ2-1; 7 bases line up with TRBD2. Trimming cost V 5 bases and J 8 bases; bases outside gene matches: 9. This CDR3 comprises 14 residues. Germline CDR1 is LNHDA and CDR2 is SQIVND (reference sequence). CDR3 in amino acids: CASSSRGRSDEQFF. The CDR3 bases are TGTGCCAGTAGTTCTCGCGGGAGATCCGATGAGCAGTTCTTC.

This sequence joins TRBV11-2 and TRBJ2-2; TRBD2 matches 15 bases. With V trimmed by 1 base and J by 3 bases, 6 bases remained unmatched. This CDR3 spans 19 amino acids. Germline loops: CDR1 SGHAT, CDR2 FQNNGV. This CDR3 is CASSLVWTSGGADTGELFF. In nucleotides, the CDR3 is TGTGCCAGCAGCTTAGTCTGGACTAGCGGGGGGGCCGACACCGGGGAGCTGTTTTTT.

The V and J genes are TRBV3-1 (or the pseudogene TRBV3-2) and TRBJ2-5; D ambiguous. The CDR3 sequence is 14 residues long. Deletions cut 0 bases from V and 1 base from J, with 6 bases between. Germline loops: CDR1 LGHDT, CDR2 YNNKEL (reference sequence). For the CDR3, the DNA is TGTGCCAGCAGCCAAGAGGGCAGCCAAGAGACCCAGTACTTC. Translation gives CASSQEGSQETQYF.

The rearrangement joins TRBV6-5 to TRBJ1-5, with TRBD1 as a possible D gene (6 bases). Trimming stripped 4 bases from V and 7 bases from J, with 17 bases between. Per germline, CDR1 MNHEY and CDR2 SVGAGI. This CDR3 is 15 amino acids long. The CDR3 protein is CASSSQGQGWQPQHF. The CDR3 DNA sequence: TGTGCCAGCAGTTCCCAGGGGCAGGGTTGGCAGCCCCAGCATTTT.

The V and J genes are TRBV7-9 and TRBJ1-5; 10 bases align to TRBD1. With 0 bases clipped from V and 5 bases from J, the junction kept 4 bases outside the gene matches. CDR1 is SEHNR and CDR2 is FQNEAQ in the germline V gene (reference sequence). CDR3 length: 16 residues. This chain's CDR3 is CASSLALGQGDQPQHF. The CDR3 nucleotides read TGTGCCAGCAGCTTAGCGCTCGGACAGGGGGATCAGCCCCAGCATTTT.

The V call is TRBV27, the J call TRBJ1-5; TRBD1 aligns across 10 bases. J was trimmed by 4 bases and V by 5 bases; bases with no gene match: 5. Per germline, CDR1 MNHEY and CDR2 SMNVEV (reference sequence). The CDR3 is 15 amino acids. CDR3 nucleotides: TGTGCCAGCAGTACTAGGACAGGGGGAAATCAGCCCCAGCATTTT. It encodes CASSTRTGGNQPQHF.

The genes are TRBV6-5 and TRBJ2-3; TRBD2 matches 11 bases. V lost 4 bases to trimming and J lost 6 bases; unmatched junction nucleotides: 6. Looked up from germline, CDR1 is MNHEY and CDR2 is SVGAGI. There are 15 residues in the CDR3. In DNA, the CDR3 is TGTGCCAGCAGTTCGACTAGCGGGGAGGGGGATACGCAGTATTTT. The encoded protein is CASSSTSGEGDTQYF.